The rows below give T cell receptor beta chains drawn from one sample of a study of blood T cell repertoires in COVID-19. Clones were read by immunoSEQ multiplex PCR, and TCRdb kept only the in-frame ones, dropping some. The data show about 200,000 clones, with approximately 90% seen just once and about 6.3% held by the top ten. Sequenced material: peripheral blood. The receptors come from a man between 40 and 49 years old with active or convalescent COVID-19. Both conserved end residues are part of each CDR3. A D gene is named only where the DNA matches it firmly. A row's size may be missing; if present it is once, few, many or a size class.

CDR3 DNA	CDR3 protein	D gene	clone size	V gene	J gene
TGTGCCAGCTCAGGGGGACAGGGGGCGGTCACTGAAGCTTTCTTT	CASSGGQGAVTEAFF	TRBD1	.	TRBV18	TRBJ1-1
TGTGCCACCAGCAGGGGCGGCAATCAGCCCCAGCATTTT	CATSRGGNQPQHF	.	.	TRBV15	TRBJ1-5
TGCGCCAGCAGCTTAGGGGACAGGGAGGGGGACACTGAAGCTTTCTTT	CASSLGDREGDTEAFF	TRBD1	.	TRBV5-1	TRBJ1-1
TGTGCCAGCAGTTTATTGGGGGGTGAAGCTTTCTTT	CASSLLGGEAFF	.	.	TRBV28	TRBJ1-1
TGTGCCAGCAGTTCGTACCGGGACAGGGCTAACTATGGCTACACCTTC	CASSSYRDRANYGYTF	TRBD1	.	TRBV6-5	TRBJ1-2
TGTGCCAGCAGCTTGGTTGGCGGAAGCTCCTACGAGCAGTACTTC	CASSLVGGSSYEQYF	.	.	TRBV5-4	TRBJ2-7
TGTGCCACCAGCAGACAGTTACTAGTTGGCACCGGGGAGCTGTTTTTT	CATSRQLLVGTGELFF	.	.	TRBV15	TRBJ2-2
TGTGCCAGCAGTCTCCCTCGTCCGGGCCGGGGGGAAGGCTACACCTTC	CASSLPRPGRGEGYTF	.	.	TRBV28	TRBJ1-2
TGTGCCACGAGAAGACAGGGCGGGAACACTGAAGCTTTCTTT	CATRRQGGNTEAFF	TRBD1	.	TRBV6-5	TRBJ1-1
TGTGCCAGCAGTCCGCAGGGTAGCGGGAGAATTGTCTACGAGCAGTACTTC	CASSPQGSGRIVYEQYF	TRBD2	.	TRBV6-6	TRBJ2-7
TGTGCCAGCAGTGGGGGGACAGGGGGCTCTGGGGCCAACGTCCTGACTTTC	CASSGGTGGSGANVLTF	TRBD1	.	TRBV2	TRBJ2-6
TGTGCCACCAGTGATCCGGGACTAACGCGCTCCGGGGAGCTGTTTTTT	CATSDPGLTRSGELFF	TRBD2	.	TRBV24-1	TRBJ2-2
TGTGCCGCGAGCGGACAGGGATTAGGTTCACCCCTCCACTTT	CAASGQGLGSPLHF	TRBD1	.	TRBV6-5	TRBJ1-6
TGTGCCAGCAGCTTAGTAGGGGGAGACTATGGCTACACCTTC	CASSLVGGDYGYTF	.	.	TRBV11-2	TRBJ1-2
TGTGCCAGCAGCCAATCAGTCGACAAGTCTTCCTATGGCTACACCTTC	CASSQSVDKSSYGYTF	.	.	TRBV4-2	TRBJ1-2
TGCGCCAGCAGCTTGGAGTGGGGGGGCTCCTACGAGCAGTACTTC	CASSLEWGGSYEQYF	TRBD2	.	TRBV5-1	TRBJ2-7
TGTGCCAGCAGGGACAGGGTGCAGATTGACGGGGAGCTGTTTTTT	CASRDRVQIDGELFF	TRBD1	.	TRBV6-6	TRBJ2-2
TGTGCCAGCTCACTCGGACAGTCTAACTATGGCTACACCTTC	CASSLGQSNYGYTF	.	.	TRBV18	TRBJ1-2
TGTGCCAGCAGCGCGGGGAGACTAGCGGGCTACCAAGAGACCCAGTACTTC	CASSAGRLAGYQETQYF	TRBD2	once	TRBV2	TRBJ2-5
TGCGCCAGCAGCCAAGTAACCGGGGACAGGGGTTTCTACGAGCAGTACTTC	CASSQVTGDRGFYEQYF	TRBD1	.	TRBV4-1	TRBJ2-7
TGTGCCAGTATCGGGGGGATGAACACTGAAGCTTTCTTT	CASIGGMNTEAFF	.	.	TRBV6-5	TRBJ1-1
TGTGCCAGCAGCTTGGTAGAAGGAGGGGAGCAGTACTTC	CASSLVEGGEQYF	.	.	TRBV5-6	TRBJ2-7
TGTGCCAGCAGCTTATCCGGGACAGGGATCACCTATGGCTACACCTTC	CASSLSGTGITYGYTF	TRBD1	.	TRBV7-8	TRBJ1-2
TGTGCCAGTACCCCCCCGGGGTTGCAAGACAAAAACATTCAGTACTTC	CASTPPGLQDKNIQYF	.	.	TRBV19	TRBJ2-4
TGTGCCAGCCATATGGGGGGGGAGGAGACCCAGTACTTC	CASHMGGEETQYF	TRBD2	.	TRBV6-5	TRBJ2-5
TGCGCCAGCAGCTTGGGAGGTGCGAACACCGGGGAGCTGTTTTTT	CASSLGGANTGELFF	.	.	TRBV5-1	TRBJ2-2
TGTGCCAGCAGCTTAGCCAGCTCCTACGAGCAGTACTTC	CASSLASSYEQYF	.	.	TRBV11-2	TRBJ2-7
TGTGCCAGCAGCTTAGTATCGGGAATAACCGGGGAGCTGTTTTTT	CASSLVSGITGELFF	.	.	TRBV11-2	TRBJ2-2
TGTGCCAGCTCACCGCTCTCGGGTACGTTGGATCAGTACTTC	CASSPLSGTLDQYF	.	.	TRBV18	TRBJ2-7
TGTGCCAGCAGCCCTAGACAGGGTATGGGTACCGGGGAGCTGTTTTTT	CASSPRQGMGTGELFF	TRBD1	.	TRBV5-4	TRBJ2-2
TGTGCCAGCAGCCTACTAGCGGGAGGGGGTTACAATGAGCAGTTCTTC	CASSLLAGGGYNEQFF	TRBD2	.	TRBV28	TRBJ2-1
TGTGCCAGCAGCTTAGGCCCCGGGAAAGGGAATGGCTACACCTTC	CASSLGPGKGNGYTF	.	.	TRBV13	TRBJ1-2
TGTGCCAGCAGCGTAGCTGATTTGGGGAGGGGGGACTCCCAAGAGACCCAGTACTTC	CASSVADLGRGDSQETQYF	.	.	TRBV9	TRBJ2-5
TGTGCCAGCAGACCACCCCCCAGGGGCTGGTCTTATCCGGATTCACCCCTCCACTTT	CASRPPPRGWSYPDSPLHF	.	.	TRBV27	TRBJ1-6
TGCGCCAGCAGCACCGGGACAGGGAAGAACGAGCAGTACTTC	CASSTGTGKNEQYF	TRBD1	.	TRBV5-1	TRBJ2-7
TGTGCCAGCAGTGTAATACCAAGAGGACTAGCGGGGTACAATGAGCAGTTCTTC	CASSVIPRGLAGYNEQFF	TRBD2	.	TRBV6-1	TRBJ2-1
TGTGCCAGTAAGAGGGCAGGTCAAGAGACCCAGTACTTC	CASKRAGQETQYF	.	once	TRBV19	TRBJ2-5
TGTGCCAGCAGCCAGCAGACAGGGTCTAATTCACCCCTCCACTTT	CASSQQTGSNSPLHF	TRBD1	.	TRBV5-4	TRBJ1-6
TGTGCCAGCAGCTCACTGACAGGGGGCTCTTACACTGAAGCTTTCTTT	CASSSLTGGSYTEAFF	TRBD1	.	TRBV11-2	TRBJ1-1
TGTGCCAGCAGCTTAACTGGTCAGGGGCCAATTCACGAGCAGTACTTC	CASSLTGQGPIHEQYF	.	.	TRBV7-9	TRBJ2-7
TGTGCCATCAGTGAGTCGTCGGGGGGATCTGGAAAACTGTTTTTT	CAISESSGGSGKLFF	.	.	TRBV10-3	TRBJ1-4
TGTGCCAGCAGCGCCCCCGACAGGGGCTTGGAAAAACTGTTTTTT	CASSAPDRGLEKLFF	TRBD1	.	TRBV7-3	TRBJ1-4
TGCGCCAGCAGCACGGGACCCGGGACTTCGATCCAGTACTTC	CASSTGPGTSIQYF	.	.	TRBV5-1	TRBJ2-5
TGTGCCAGCAGCCGGACAGGCCAACTCTACGAGCAGTACTTC	CASSRTGQLYEQYF	TRBD1	few	TRBV25-1	TRBJ2-7
TGTGCCAGCAGCGACCTACTAGCGGGAGGTAAAAATGAGCAGTTCTTC	CASSDLLAGGKNEQFF	TRBD2	.	TRBV7-6	TRBJ2-1
TGTGCCACCAGCAGAGATCGGCAGGGCTTCGGAAACACCATATATTTT	CATSRDRQGFGNTIYF	.	.	TRBV15	TRBJ1-3
TGTGCCACCCTAACCTCAGGGGGTGTCAGGGAGCTGTTTTTT	CATLTSGGVRELFF	TRBD1	.	TRBV28	TRBJ2-2
TGTGCCAGCAGCCAATTTTCAGTCCCTGAAGCTTTCTTT	CASSQFSVPEAFF	.	.	TRBV3-1/TRBV3-2	TRBJ1-1
TGTGCCAGCAGTTTGACAGAGAATCAGCCCCAGCATTTT	CASSLTENQPQHF	.	.	TRBV27	TRBJ1-5
TGTGCCAGCAGCCAAGTAAACCAGTGGGAGCAGTACTTC	CASSQVNQWEQYF	.	.	TRBV3-1/TRBV3-2	TRBJ2-7
TGTGCCAGCAGTGGAGACCGGGGTTCGGGAAACACCATATATTTT	CASSGDRGSGNTIYF	.	.	TRBV14	TRBJ1-3
TGTGCCAGCACCCGCCGAGGCGGGAGGGCCGAATCCTACGAGCAGTACTTC	CASTRRGGRAESYEQYF	TRBD2	.	TRBV27	TRBJ2-7
TGTGCCAGCAGTTACTCGACCGGGGACTATGGCTACACCTTC	CASSYSTGDYGYTF	.	.	TRBV6-5	TRBJ1-2
TGCAGCGTTGAGTTTAGCGGGAGGGCCTACGAGCAGTACTTC	CSVEFSGRAYEQYF	TRBD2	.	TRBV29-1	TRBJ2-7
TGCAGCGTACTTAGCGGGGGGCCCGAGTCCCTCGGTACGCAGTATTTT	CSVLSGGPESLGTQYF	TRBD2	.	TRBV29-1	TRBJ2-3